This T cell receptor (beta chain) appears in the sequencing data of a study of cytomegalovirus exposure and HLA in healthy donors. Study results and limitations: Reports described diagnosis of cytomegalovirus status by the classifier as highly specific and sensitive. The finding came from a later analysis; first-cohort TCR clusters tended to co-occur in the 130 or so validation repertoires. In vitro testing confirmed a few CMV-associated chains as specific for CMV antigens.

In regard to this clone: Antigen specificity is unknown.

Sequencing used immunoSEQ multiplex PCR; TCRdb keeps in-frame clones, though not all of them. Found here are roughly 260,000 clones, roughly 89% of them singletons; the top ten hold about 3%. This TCR derives from a man younger than 35 in good health and CMV-seronegative. The sequencing input was PBMCs.

The CDR3 sequence: CASSYVRGGTGELFF. For the CDR3, the DNA is TGTGCCAGCAGTTACGTGCGGGGGGGCACCGGGGAGCTGTTTTTT. The gene calls are TRBV6-5 and TRBJ2-2; 9 nucleotides align to TRBD2. Trimming took 2 bases from V and 4 from J; bases not matched to a gene: 2. CDR3 length: 15 residues. CDR1 is MNHEY and CDR2 is SVGAGI in the germline V gene.